This record covers a single T cell receptor (beta chain). Its target is unknown. The assay used was immunoSEQ (version v3.0), run at survey level. The protocol was immunoSEQ multiplex PCR, while the TCRdb copy is restricted to in-frame clones and leaves out a portion. This table has 9,500 to 12,000 clones, 75% to 90% appearing once. The sample belongs to a study of long-term antiretroviral therapy in people with HIV. Across the whole study: In the earliest collections, sampling predates the 2015 immediate-ART recommendation by about a decade.

Per individual, the PBMC samples numbered at least one pre-ART and at least two post-ART. Each HIV participant was treated in the United States. Study outcomes and limitations: Increased diversity was seen after ART, yet it remained lower than in transplant donor controls.

CDR1 and CDR2 (germline): MNHNY, SVGAGI (reference sequence). The CDR3 length is 14 residues. The V end was cut by 3 bases, the J end by 3 bases, with 12 bases between. This specimen consisted of unsorted PBMCs, obtained 0.2 years before starting antiretroviral therapy. The clonotype originates from a woman in her thirties or forties with HIV. This sequence joins TRBV6-6 and TRBJ2-7; D unresolved. The CDR3 DNA reads TGTGCCAGCAGTTATAAGGGCCTAAACTACGAGCAGTACTTC. Its translation is CASSYKGLNYEQYF.